These 5 T cell receptor beta chains originate from one sample sequenced in a study of blood T cell repertoires in COVID-19. Here immunoSEQ multiplex PCR was the method, and the copy in TCRdb shows in-frame clones only, minus some. Of about 170,000 clones listed, roughly 93% were seen once; the top ten hold roughly 5%. The sample taken for sequencing was peripheral blood. These receptors were taken from a man between 18 and 29 years old with COVID-19, enrolled during active disease.

The genes are TRBV7-9 and TRBJ1-2; TRBD1 aligns across 11 bases. CDR1 and CDR2 (germline): SEHNR, FQNEAQ (reference sequence). The CDR3 covers 14 residues. Trimming removed 4 bases from V and 7 bases from J; junction bases left unmatched: 5. CDR3 bases: TGTGCCAGCAGCTCCGGGACAGGGGGATCTGGCTACACCTTC. Translated: CASSSGTGGSGYTF.

The V and J genes are TRBV5-6 and TRBJ2-1; a weak D match, TRBD1 (5 bases). CDR1 is SGHDT, CDR2 YYEEEE, per germline. The V and J ends lost 3 bases and 4 bases respectively, with 14 bases between them. The CDR3 totals 15 residues. The CDR3 loop reads CASSYGQGSYNEQFF. The CDR3 nucleotides read TGTGCCAGCAGCTATGGGCAGGGTTCTTACAATGAGCAGTTCTTC.

The chain combines TRBV3-1 (or the pseudogene TRBV3-2) with TRBJ2-3, with 9 bases that match TRBD1. The CDR3 loop spans 17 amino acids. Per the germline V gene, CDR1 is LGHDT and CDR2 is YNNKEL (reference sequence). With V trimmed by 1 base and J by 1 base, 6 bases remained unmatched. The CDR3 DNA sequence: TGTGCCAGCAGCCAAGTACTCCGGGACAGGGGCACAGATACGCAGTATTTT. Translation: CASSQVLRDRGTDTQYF.

The CDR3 DNA is TGTGCCAGCAGTCCCGGGACAGGTGACGATCAGCCCCAGCATTTT. This gives the protein CASSPGTGDDQPQHF. This chain joins TRBV11-1 and TRBJ1-5; 8 bases align to TRBD1. The J segment lost 5 bases and the V segment lost 6 bases, leaving 9 bases of the junction unmatched. From germline, CDR1 is SGHAT and CDR2 FQDESV (reference sequence). The CDR3 is made up of 15 amino acids.

This clone has more than one count but fewer than ten. The gene calls are TRBV28 and TRBJ1-6; 10 bases are a match to TRBD1. The V gene end was trimmed by 7 bases and the J gene end by 6 bases; junction bases not matched to a gene: 6. The CDR3 is 15 amino acids. Per the germline V gene, CDR1 is MDHEN and CDR2 is SYDVKM. The CDR3 nucleotides are TGTGCCAGCAATGGACAGGGGGTGGGTAATTCACCCCTCCACTTT. It encodes CASNGQGVGNSPLHF.